This TCR beta chain was sequenced for a study of blood T cell repertoires in COVID-19. Overall study: Samples representing acute and convalescent COVID-19 were sourced from the United States, Italy and Spain. From T cells, B-cell-depleted T cells, or PBMCs came the material, which was cDNA or gDNA.

Sequenced by immunoSEQ multiplex PCR; TCRdb stores in-frame clones only, minus some. The sample carries about 85,000 clones, roughly 84% recorded once. V was pared by 3 bases and J by 4 bases, with 10 bases between. The V gene's germline CDR1 is MNHNS and CDR2 SASEGT. This CDR3 is built from 14 residues. The sequencing input was peripheral blood. The receptor comes from a man aged 60-69 years with acute or convalescent COVID-19. This rearrangement joins TRBV6-1 to TRBJ1-3; D not certain. CDR3 coding DNA: TGTGCCAGCAGTGATCGGGGAGGAGGAAACACCATATATTTT. As protein: CASSDRGGGNTIYF.